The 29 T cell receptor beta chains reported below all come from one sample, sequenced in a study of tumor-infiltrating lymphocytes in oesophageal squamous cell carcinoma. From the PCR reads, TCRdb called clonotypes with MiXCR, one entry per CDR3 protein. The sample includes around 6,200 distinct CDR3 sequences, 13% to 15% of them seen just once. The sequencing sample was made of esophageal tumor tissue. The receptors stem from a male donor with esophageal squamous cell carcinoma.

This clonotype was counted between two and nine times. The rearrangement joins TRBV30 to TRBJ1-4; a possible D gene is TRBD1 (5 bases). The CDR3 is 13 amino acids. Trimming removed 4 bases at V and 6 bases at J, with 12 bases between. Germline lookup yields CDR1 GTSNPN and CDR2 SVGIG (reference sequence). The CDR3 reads CAWNRQIHEKLFF. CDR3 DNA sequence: TGTGCCTGGAATAGACAGATACATGAAAAACTGTTTTTT.

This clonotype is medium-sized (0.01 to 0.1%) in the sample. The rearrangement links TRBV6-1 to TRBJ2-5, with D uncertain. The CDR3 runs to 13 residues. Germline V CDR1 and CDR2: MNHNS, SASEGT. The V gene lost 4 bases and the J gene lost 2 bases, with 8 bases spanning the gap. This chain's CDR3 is CASSVHMQETQYF. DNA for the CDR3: TGTGCCAGCAGTGTCCATATGCAAGAGACCCAGTACTTC.

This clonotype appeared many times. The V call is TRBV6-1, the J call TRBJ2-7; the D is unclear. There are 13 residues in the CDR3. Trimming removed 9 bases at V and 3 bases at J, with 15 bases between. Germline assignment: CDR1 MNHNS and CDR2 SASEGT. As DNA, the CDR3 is TGTGCCAGTTGTGAGAGAAAGAACTACGAGCAGTACTTC. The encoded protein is CASCERKNYEQYF.

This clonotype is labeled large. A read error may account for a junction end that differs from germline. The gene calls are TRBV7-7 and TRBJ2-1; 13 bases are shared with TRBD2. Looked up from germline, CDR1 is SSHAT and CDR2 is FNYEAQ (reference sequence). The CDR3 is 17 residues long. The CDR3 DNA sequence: TGTGCTAGCAGCTTAGAAGGGGGGACTAGCGGGGTCAATGAGCAGTTCTTC. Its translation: CASSLEGGTSGVNEQFF.

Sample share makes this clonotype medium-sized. The CDR3 DNA is TGTGCCAGCAGCTCATGGGACAGTATAGCCAAAAACATTCAGTACTTC. It translates to CASSSWDSIAKNIQYF. The chain recombines TRBV7-9 with TRBJ2-4, with 7 positions matching TRBD1. Looked up from germline, CDR1 is SEHNR and CDR2 is FQNEAQ (reference sequence). The ends lost 4 bases at V and 0 bases at J; junction bases unmatched: 6. The CDR3 extends over 16 amino acids.

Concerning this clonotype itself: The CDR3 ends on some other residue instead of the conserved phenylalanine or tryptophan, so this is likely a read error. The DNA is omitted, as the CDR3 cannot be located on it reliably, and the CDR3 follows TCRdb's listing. This CDR3 is CASSLDEASEQYFGA. The chain links TRBV7-6 to TRBJ2-6; the DNA was not used to check the table's D call, TRBD1. Germline CDR1 SGHVS, CDR2 FNYEAQ. The length of the CDR3 is 15 amino acids, counting both ends.

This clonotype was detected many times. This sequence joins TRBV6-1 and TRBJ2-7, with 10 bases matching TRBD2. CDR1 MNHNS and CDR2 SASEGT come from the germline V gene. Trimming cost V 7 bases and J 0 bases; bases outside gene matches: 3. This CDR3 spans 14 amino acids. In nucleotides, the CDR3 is TGTGCCAGCAAATCTAGCGGGGGCTCCTACGAGCAGTACTTC. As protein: CASKSSGGSYEQYF.

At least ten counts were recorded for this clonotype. CDR3: CASSFGVTEAFF. DNA for the CDR3: TGTGCCAGCAGTTTTGGGGTGACTGAAGCTTTCTTT. The chain recombines TRBV12-3 or TRBV12-4 with TRBJ1-1, with D uncertain. V was pared by 3 bases and J by 5 bases, with 7 bases between. The CDR3 has 12 residues.

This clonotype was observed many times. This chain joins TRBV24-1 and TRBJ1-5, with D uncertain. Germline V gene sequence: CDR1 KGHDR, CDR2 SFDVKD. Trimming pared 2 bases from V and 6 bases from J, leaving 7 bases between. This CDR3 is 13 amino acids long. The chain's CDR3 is CATSDSMSQPQHF. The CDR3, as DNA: TGTGCCACCAGTGATTCAATGTCTCAGCCCCAGCATTTT.

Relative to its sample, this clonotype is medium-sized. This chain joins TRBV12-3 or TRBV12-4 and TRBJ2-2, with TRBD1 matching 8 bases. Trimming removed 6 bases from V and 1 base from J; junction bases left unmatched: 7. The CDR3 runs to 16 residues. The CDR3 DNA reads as TGTGCCAGCAGACCCGGGACAGGACAGAACACCGGGGAGCTGTTTTTT. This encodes CASRPGTGQNTGELFF.

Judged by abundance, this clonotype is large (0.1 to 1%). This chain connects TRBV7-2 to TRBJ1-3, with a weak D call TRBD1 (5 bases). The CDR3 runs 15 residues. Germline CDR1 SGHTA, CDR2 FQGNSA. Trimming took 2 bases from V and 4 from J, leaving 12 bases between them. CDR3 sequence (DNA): TGTGCCAGCAGCTTACCCCCAGGGCGCGGAAACACCATATATTTT. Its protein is CASSLPPGRGNTIYF. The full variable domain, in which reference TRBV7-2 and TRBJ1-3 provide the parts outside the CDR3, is GAGVSQSPSNKVTEKGKDVELRCDPISGHTALYWYRQSLGQGLEFLIYFQGNSAPDKSGLPSDRFSAERTGGSVSTLTIQRTQQEDSAVYLCASSLPPGRGNTIYFGEGSWLTVV.

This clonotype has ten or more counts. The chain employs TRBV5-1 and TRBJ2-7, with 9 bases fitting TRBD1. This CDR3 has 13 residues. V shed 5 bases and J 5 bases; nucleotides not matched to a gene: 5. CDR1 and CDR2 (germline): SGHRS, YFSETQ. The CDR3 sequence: CASRAGTGNEQYF. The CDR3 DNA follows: TGCGCCAGCAGGGCCGGGACAGGGAACGAGCAGTACTTC.

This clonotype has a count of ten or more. The CDR3 coding sequence is TGTGCCAGCAGTTCGGGGATTAGAGCTAACACTGAAGCTTTCTTT. Its translation is CASSSGIRANTEAFF. V gene TRBV12-3 or TRBV12-4 combines with J gene TRBJ1-1; D not resolved. With 4 bases removed from V and 2 bases from J, the gap between germline ends came to 14 bases. The CDR3 extends over 15 amino acids.

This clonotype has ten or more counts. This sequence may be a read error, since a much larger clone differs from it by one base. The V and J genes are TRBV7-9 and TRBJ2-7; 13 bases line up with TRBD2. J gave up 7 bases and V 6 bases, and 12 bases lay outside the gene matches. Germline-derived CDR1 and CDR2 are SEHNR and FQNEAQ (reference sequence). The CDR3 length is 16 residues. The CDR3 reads CASSGLAGESYNEQYF. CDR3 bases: TGTGCCAGCAGTGGACTAGCGGGGGAATCCTACAATGAGCAGTACTTC. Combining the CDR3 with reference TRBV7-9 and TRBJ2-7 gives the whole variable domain DTGVSQNPRHKITKRGQNVTFRCDPISEHNRLYWYRQTLGQGPEFLTYFQNEAQLEKSRLLSDRFSAERPKGSFSTLEIQRTEQGDSAMYLCASSGLAGESYNEQYFGPGTRLTVT.

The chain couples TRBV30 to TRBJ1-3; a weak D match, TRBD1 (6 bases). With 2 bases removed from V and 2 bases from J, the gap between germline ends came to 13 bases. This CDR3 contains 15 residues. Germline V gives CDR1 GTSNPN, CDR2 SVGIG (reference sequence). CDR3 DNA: TGTGCCTGGAGTTCCTGGGGGCCGGCTGGAAACACCATATATTTT. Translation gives CAWSSWGPAGNTIYF.

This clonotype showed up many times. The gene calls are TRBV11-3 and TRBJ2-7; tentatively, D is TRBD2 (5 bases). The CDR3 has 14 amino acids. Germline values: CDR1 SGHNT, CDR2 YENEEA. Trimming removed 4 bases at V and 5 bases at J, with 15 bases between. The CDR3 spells CASSSDPWEHEQYF. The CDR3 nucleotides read TGTGCCAGCAGCTCAGACCCCTGGGAGCACGAGCAGTACTTC.

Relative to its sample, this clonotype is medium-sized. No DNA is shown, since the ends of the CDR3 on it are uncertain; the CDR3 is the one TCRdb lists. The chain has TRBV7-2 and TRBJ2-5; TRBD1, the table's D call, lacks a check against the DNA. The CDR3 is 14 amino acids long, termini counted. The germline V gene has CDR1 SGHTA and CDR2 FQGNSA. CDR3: CASRFGQGSPPLHF.

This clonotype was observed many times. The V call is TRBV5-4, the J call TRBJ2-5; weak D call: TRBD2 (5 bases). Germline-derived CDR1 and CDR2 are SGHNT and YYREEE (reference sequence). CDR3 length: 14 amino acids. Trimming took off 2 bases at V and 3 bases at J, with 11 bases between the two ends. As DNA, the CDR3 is TGTGCCAGCAGCTTTCTAGAGGGAGAAGAGACCCAGTACTTC. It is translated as CASSFLEGEETQYF.

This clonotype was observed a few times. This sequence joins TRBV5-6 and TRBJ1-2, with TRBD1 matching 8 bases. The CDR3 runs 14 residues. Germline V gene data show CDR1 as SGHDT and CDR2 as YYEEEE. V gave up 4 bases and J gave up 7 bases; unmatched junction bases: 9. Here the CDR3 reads CASSVDRALGGYTF. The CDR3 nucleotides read TGTGCCAGCAGCGTGGACAGGGCCCTAGGTGGCTACACCTTC.

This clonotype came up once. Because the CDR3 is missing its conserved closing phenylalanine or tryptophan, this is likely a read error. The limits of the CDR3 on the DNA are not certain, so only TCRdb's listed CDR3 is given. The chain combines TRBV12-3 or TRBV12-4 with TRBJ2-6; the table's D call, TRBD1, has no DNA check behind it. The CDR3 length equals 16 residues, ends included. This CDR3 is CASSFLGTGETQYFGA.

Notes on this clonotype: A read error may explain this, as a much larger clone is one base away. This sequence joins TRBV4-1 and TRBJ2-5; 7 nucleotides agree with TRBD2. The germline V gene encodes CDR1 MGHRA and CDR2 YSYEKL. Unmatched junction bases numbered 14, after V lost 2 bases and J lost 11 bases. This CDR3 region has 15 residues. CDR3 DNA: TGCGCCAGCAGCCAAATGAGCGGGGACTACAATGAGCAGTACTTC. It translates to CASSQMSGDYNEQYF.

This CDR3 reads CASRLFSYEQYF. CDR3 nucleotide sequence: TGTGCCAGCAGACTCTTCTCCTACGAGCAGTACTTC. The V and J genes are TRBV2 and TRBJ2-7; no clear D. The CDR3 extends over 12 amino acids. Germline V gives CDR1 SNHLY, CDR2 FYNNEI. With 6 bases removed from V and 0 bases from J, the gap between germline ends came to 6 bases.

The CDR3 reads CASSPKTGQNTGELFF. DNA for the CDR3: TGTGCCAGCAGCCCGAAGACAGGGCAGAACACCGGGGAGCTGTTTTTT. The rearrangement joins TRBV7-8 to TRBJ1-1, with TRBD1 identical over 7 bases. The J call could be wrong; TRBJ2-2 is a better fit for the DNA end. This CDR3 comprises 16 residues. CDR1 and CDR2 (germline): SGHVS, FQNEAQ.

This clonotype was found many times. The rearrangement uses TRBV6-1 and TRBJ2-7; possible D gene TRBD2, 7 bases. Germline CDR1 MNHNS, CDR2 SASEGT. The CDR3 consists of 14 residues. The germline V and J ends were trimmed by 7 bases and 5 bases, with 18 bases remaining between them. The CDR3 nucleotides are TGTGCCAGCACCCACAGGGTGGGAGGGGACGAGCAGTACTTC. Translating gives CASTHRVGGDEQYF.

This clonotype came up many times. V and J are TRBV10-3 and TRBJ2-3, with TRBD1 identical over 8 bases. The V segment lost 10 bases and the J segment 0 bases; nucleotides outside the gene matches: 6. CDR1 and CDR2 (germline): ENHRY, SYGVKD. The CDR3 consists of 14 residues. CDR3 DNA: TGTGCCAGCTACAGGGACAGGAGCACAGATACGCAGTATTTT. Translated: CASYRDRSTDTQYF.

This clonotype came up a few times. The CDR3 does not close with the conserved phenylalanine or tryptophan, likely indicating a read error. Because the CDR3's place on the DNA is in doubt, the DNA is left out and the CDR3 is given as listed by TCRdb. CDR3 in amino acids: CASSPRTGPPTMSSSSAQ. This sequence joins TRBV5-6 and TRBJ1-1. Germline values: CDR1 SGHDT, CDR2 YYEEEE. The CDR3 region is 18 residues in length, termini included.

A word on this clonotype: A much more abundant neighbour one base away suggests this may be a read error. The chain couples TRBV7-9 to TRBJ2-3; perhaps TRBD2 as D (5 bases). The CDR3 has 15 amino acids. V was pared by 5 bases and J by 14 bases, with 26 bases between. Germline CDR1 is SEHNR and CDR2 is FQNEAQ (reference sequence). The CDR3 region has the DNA TGTGCCAGCAGCCCATGGACCCGGAACACCGGGGAGCTGTATTTT. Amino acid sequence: CASSPWTRNTGELYF. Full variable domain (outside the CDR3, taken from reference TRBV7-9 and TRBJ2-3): DTGVSQNPRHKITKRGQNVTFRCDPISEHNRLYWYRQTLGQGPEFLTYFQNEAQLEKSRLLSDRFSAERPKGSFSTLEIQRTEQGDSAMYLCASSPWTRNTGELYFGPGTRLTVL.

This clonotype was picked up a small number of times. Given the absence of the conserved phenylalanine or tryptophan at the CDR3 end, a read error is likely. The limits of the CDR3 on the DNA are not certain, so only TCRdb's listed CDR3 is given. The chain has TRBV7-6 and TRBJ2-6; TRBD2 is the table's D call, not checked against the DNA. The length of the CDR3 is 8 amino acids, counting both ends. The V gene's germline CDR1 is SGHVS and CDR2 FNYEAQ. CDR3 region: CASSLGTS.

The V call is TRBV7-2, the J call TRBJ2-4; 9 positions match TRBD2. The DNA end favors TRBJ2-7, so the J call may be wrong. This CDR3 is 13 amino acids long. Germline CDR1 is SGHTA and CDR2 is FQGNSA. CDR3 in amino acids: CASSVSGGDEQYF. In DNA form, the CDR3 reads TGTGCCAGCAGCGTTAGCGGGGGCGACGAGCAGTACTTC.